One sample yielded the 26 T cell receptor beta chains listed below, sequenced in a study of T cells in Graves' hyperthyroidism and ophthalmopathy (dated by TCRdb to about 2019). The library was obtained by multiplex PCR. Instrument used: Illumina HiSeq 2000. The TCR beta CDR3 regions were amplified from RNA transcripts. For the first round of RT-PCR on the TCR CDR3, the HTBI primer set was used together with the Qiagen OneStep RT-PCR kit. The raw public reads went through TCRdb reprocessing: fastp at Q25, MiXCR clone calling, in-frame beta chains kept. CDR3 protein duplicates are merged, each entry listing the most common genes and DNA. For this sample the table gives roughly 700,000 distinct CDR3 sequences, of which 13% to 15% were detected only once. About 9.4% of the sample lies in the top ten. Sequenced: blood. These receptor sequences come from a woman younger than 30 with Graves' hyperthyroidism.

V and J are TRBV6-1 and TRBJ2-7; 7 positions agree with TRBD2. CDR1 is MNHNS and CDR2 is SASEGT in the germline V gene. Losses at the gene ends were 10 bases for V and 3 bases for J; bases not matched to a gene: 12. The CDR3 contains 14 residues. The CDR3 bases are TGTGCCACCCTGGGGAGGGTCCCATACTACGAGCAGTACTTC. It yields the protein CATLGRVPYYEQYF.

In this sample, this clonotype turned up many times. CDR3 in amino acids: CASSFRPANYGYTF. CDR3 nucleotides: TGTGCCAGCAGCTTTAGACCGGCTAACTATGGCTACACCTTC. J is TRBJ1-2 and V is TRBV11-2; no clear D gene. The ends were cut back, 3 bases at V and 0 bases at J, with 8 bases in the middle. The CDR3 spans 14 residues. Looked up from germline, CDR1 is SGHAT and CDR2 is FQNNGV.

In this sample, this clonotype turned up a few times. CDR3 residues: CASSERGPNTGELFF. The CDR3 DNA reads as TGTGCCAGCAGCGAACGGGGACCGAACACCGGGGAGCTGTTTTTT. The chain links TRBV14 to TRBJ2-2; D tentatively fits TRBD1 or TRBD2 (5 bases each). V was cut by 5 bases and J by 0 bases, with 10 bases left in between. Germline V gene sequence: CDR1 SGHDN, CDR2 FVKESK. CDR3 length: 15 amino acids. The variable domain in full, completed from reference TRBV14 and TRBJ2-2, reads EAGVTQFPSHSVIEKGQTVTLRCDPISGHDNLYWYRRVMGKEIKFLLHFVKESKQDESGMPNNRFLAERTGGTYSTLKVQPAELEDSGVYFCASSERGPNTGELFFGEGSRLTVL.

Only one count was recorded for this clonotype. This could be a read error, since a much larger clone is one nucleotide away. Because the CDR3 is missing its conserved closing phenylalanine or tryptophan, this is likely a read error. This CDR3 reads CSARTANYGYTL. DNA of the CDR3: TGCAGTGCTAGGACAGCGAACTATGGCTACACCTTA. V usage is TRBV20-1 and J usage is TRBJ1-2; D is perhaps TRBD1 (5 bases). Trimming stripped 3 bases from V and 2 bases from J, with 7 bases between. CDR3 length: 12 residues. Germline-derived CDR1 and CDR2 are DFQATT and SNEGSKA (reference sequence).

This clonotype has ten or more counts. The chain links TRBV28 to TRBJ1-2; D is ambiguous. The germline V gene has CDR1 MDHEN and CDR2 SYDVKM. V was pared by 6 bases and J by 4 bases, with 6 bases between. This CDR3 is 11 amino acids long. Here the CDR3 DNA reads TGTGCCAGCAGCCCACTCTATGGCTACACCTTC. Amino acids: CASSPLYGYTF.

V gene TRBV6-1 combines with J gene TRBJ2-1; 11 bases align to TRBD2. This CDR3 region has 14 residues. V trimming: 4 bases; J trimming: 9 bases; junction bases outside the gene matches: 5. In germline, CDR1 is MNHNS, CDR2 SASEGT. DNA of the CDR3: TGTGCCAGCAGTGGGACTAGCGGGCGCGGTGAGCAGTTCTTC. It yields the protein CASSGTSGRGEQFF.

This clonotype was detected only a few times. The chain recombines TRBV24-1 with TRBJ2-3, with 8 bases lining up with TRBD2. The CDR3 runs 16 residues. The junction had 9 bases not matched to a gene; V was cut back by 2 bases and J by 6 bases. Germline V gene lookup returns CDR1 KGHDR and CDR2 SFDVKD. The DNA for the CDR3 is TGTGCCACCAGTGATTGGACCGGGAGGGAGCAGGATACGCAGTATTTT. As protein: CATSDWTGREQDTQYF.

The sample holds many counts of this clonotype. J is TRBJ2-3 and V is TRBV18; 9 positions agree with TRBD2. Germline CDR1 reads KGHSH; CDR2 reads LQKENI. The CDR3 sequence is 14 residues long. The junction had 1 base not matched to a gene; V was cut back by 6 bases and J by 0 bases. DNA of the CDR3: TGTGCCAGCTCTGCGGGAGGGAGCACAGATACGCAGTATTTT. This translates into CASSAGGSTDTQYF.

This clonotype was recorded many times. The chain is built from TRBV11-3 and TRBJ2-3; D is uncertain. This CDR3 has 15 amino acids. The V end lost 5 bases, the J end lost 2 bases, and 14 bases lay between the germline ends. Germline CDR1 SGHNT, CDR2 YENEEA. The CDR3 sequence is CASSPGLGFTDTQYF. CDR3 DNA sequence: TGTGCCAGCAGCCCCGGGCTGGGGTTCACAGATACGCAGTATTTT.

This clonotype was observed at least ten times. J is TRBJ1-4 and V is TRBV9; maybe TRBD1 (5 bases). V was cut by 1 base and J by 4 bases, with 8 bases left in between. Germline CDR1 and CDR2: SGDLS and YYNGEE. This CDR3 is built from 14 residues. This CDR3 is CASSVSGLNEKLFF. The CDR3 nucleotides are TGTGCCAGCAGCGTATCGGGGCTTAATGAAAAACTGTTTTTT.

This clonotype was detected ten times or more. Written as DNA, the CDR3 is TGTGCCAGTAAACTATCCAACAATGAGCAGTTCTTC. It specifies CASKLSNNEQFF. The chain recombines TRBV2 with TRBJ2-1; no reliable D call. Germline V CDR1 and CDR2: SNHLY, FYNNEI. CDR3 length equals 12 residues. The V end lost 9 bases, the J end lost 5 bases, and 11 bases lay between the germline ends. Together with reference TRBV2 and TRBJ2-1, the CDR3 gives the full variable domain: EPEVTQTPSHQVTQMGQEVILRCVPISNHLYFYWYRQILGQKVEFLVSFYNNEISEKSEIFDDQFSVERPDGSNFTLKIRSTKLEDSAMYFCASKLSNNEQFFGPGTRLTVL.

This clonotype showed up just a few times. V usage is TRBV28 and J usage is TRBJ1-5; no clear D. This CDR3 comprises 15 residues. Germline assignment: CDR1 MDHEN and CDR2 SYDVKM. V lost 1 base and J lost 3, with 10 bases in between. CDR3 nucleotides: TGTGCCAGCAGTTTATACGGGGTGGACAATCAGCCCCAGCATTTT. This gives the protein CASSLYGVDNQPQHF.

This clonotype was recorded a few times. CDR3 bases: TGTGCCAGCAGCTTAGTCTATCCGGGGGTGAACACTGAAGCTTTCTTT. This codes for CASSLVYPGVNTEAFF. The rearrangement joins TRBV5-8 to TRBJ1-1; TRBD1 is a possible D gene (5 bases). In germline, CDR1 is SGHTS, CDR2 YDEGEE. The CDR3 extends over 16 amino acids. Trimming left V 2 bases short and J 0 bases short, with 14 bases between.

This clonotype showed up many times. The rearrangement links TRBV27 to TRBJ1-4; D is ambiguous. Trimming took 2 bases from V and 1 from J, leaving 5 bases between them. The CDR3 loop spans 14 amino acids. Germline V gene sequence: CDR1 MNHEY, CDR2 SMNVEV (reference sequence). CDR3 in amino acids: CASSLTQTNEKLFF. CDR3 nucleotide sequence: TGTGCCAGCAGTTTAACTCAAACTAATGAAAAACTGTTTTTT. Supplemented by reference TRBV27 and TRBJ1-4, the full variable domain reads EAQVTQNPRYLITVTGKKLTVTCSQNMNHEYMSWYRQDPGLGLRQIYYSMNVEVTDKGDVPEGYKVSRKEKRNFPLILESPSPNQTSLYFCASSLTQTNEKLFFGSGTQLSVL.

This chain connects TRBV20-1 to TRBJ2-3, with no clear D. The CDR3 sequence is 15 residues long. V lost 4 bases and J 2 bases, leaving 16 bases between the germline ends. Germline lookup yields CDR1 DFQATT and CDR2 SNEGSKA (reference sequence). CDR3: CSANLPRLSTDTQYF. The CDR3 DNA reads TGCAGTGCTAATCTACCACGACTTTCCACAGATACGCAGTATTTT.

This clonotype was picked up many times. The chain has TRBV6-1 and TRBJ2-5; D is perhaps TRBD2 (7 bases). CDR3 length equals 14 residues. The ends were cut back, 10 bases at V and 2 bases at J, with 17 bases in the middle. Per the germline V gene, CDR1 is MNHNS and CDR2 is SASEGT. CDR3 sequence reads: CATRRRGGQETQYF. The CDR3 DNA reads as TGTGCCACCCGACGCAGGGGAGGGCAAGAGACCCAGTACTTC.

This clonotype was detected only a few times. The CDR3 sequence: CASSRRQGRLSSYNEQFF. The CDR3 DNA reads as TGTGCCAGTAGTCGGCGGCAGGGTAGACTGAGCTCCTACAATGAGCAGTTCTTC. V is TRBV19 and J is TRBJ2-1, with D possibly being TRBD1 (5 bases). V was cut by 5 bases and J by 0 bases, with 20 bases left in between. The CDR3 spans 18 residues. Germline V gives CDR1 LNHDA, CDR2 SQIVND (reference sequence).

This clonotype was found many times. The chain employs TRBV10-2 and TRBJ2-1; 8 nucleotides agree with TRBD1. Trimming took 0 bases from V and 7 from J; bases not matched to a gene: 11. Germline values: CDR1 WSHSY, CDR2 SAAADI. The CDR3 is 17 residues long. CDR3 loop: CASSESSWTGRGNEQFF. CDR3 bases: TGCGCCAGCAGTGAGTCGTCTTGGACAGGGCGGGGAAATGAGCAGTTCTTC.

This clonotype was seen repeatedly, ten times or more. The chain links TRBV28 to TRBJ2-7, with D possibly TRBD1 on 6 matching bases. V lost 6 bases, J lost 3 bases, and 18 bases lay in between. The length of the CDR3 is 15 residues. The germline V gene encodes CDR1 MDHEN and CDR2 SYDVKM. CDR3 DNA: TGTGCCAGCAGCGTACAGGGCTTATCTGGCTACGAGCAGTACTTC. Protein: CASSVQGLSGYEQYF. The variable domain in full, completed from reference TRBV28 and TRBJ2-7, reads DVKVTQSSRYLVKRTGEKVFLECVQDMDHENMFWYRQDPGLGLRLIYFSYDVKMKEKGDIPEGYSVSREKKERFSLILESASTNQTSMYLCASSVQGLSGYEQYFGPGTRLTVT.

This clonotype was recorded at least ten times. CDR3 region: CASSLGSLSYEQYF. The DNA for the CDR3 is TGTGCCAGCAGTTTGGGCTCACTCTCCTACGAGCAGTACTTC. The V and J genes are TRBV27 and TRBJ2-7, with unresolved D. Germline V gives CDR1 MNHEY, CDR2 SMNVEV (reference sequence). V lost 3 bases and J lost 0, with 9 bases in between. The CDR3 extends over 14 amino acids.

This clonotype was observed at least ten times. This CDR3 reads CAWSLVYNEQFF. Here the CDR3 DNA reads TGTGCCTGGAGTCTTGTGTACAATGAGCAGTTCTTC. The chain employs TRBV30 and TRBJ2-1, with no clear D. CDR3 size: 12 residues. The germline V and J ends were trimmed by 2 bases and 4 bases, with 6 bases remaining between them. Germline-derived CDR1 and CDR2 are GTSNPN and SVGIG (reference sequence).

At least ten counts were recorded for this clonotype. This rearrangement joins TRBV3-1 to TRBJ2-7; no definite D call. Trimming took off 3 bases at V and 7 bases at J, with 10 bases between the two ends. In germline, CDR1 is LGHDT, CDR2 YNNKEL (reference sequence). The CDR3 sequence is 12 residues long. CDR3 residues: CASSHGFREQYF. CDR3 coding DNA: TGTGCCAGCAGCCATGGGTTCAGAGAGCAGTACTTC.

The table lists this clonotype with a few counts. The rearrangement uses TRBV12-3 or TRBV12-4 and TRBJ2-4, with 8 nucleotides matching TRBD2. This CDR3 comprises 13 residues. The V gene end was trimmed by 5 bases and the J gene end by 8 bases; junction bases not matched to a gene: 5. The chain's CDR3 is CASSPGLAHIQYF. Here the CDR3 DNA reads TGTGCCAGCAGTCCCGGACTAGCCCACATTCAGTACTTC.

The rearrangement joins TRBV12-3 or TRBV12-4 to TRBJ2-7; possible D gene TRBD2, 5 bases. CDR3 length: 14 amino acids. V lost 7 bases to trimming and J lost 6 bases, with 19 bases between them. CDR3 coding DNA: TGTGCCAGCAACCCTGGGCAGCCCGCGGGCGAGCAGTACTTC. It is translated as CASNPGQPAGEQYF.

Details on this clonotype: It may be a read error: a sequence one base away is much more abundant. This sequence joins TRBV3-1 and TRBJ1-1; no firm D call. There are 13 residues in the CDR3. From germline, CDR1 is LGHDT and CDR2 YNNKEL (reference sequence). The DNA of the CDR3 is TGTGCCAGCAGAATAACAGAGAACACTGTAGCTTTCTTT. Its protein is CASRITENTVAFF.

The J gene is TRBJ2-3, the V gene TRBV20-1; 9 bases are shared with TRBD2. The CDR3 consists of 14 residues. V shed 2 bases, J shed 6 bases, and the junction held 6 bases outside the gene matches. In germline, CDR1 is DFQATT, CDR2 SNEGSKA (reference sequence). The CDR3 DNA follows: TGCAGTGCTAGACTAGCGGGATCTATTGATACGCAGTATTTT. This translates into CSARLAGSIDTQYF.